The clone carrying this TCR beta chain has only a few counts. What it binds is unknown. Amplification used 60 Vbeta primers and 13 Jbeta primers. The assay was immunoSEQ multiplex PCR, and TCRdb's table has in-frame clones only and misses some. This table holds some 90,000 clones, approximately 71% found once. This sample was taken from a study of cytomegalovirus exposure and HLA in healthy donors. About the research overall: Findings of an earlier analysis included under 140 million unique TCR beta sequences from 190 million or so T cells. Study results and limitations: Available immune exposure information covered CMV serostatus only. In a later analysis, V- and J-gene trimming of beta chains associated with a DCLRE1C missense variant, replicated independently. Across donors, most TCRs were seen rarely, yet some public ones were widespread.

Sequencing input: PBMCs. This sequence originates from a man between 50 and 59 years old in good health and CMV-seronegative.

The CDR3 loop reads CASSFSRVSYNEQFF. The CDR3 DNA is TGTGCCAGCAGCTTCTCGCGGGTATCCTACAATGAGCAGTTCTTC. The V call is TRBV7-9, the J call TRBJ2-1; weak D call: TRBD2 (5 bases). Trimming took 3 bases from V and 1 from J, leaving 10 bases between them. Germline CDR1 and CDR2: SEHNR and FQNEAQ (reference sequence). CDR3 length: 15 residues.